This T cell receptor beta chain was captured by sequencing in a study of regulatory T cells in long-lasting Graves disease. Study-wide results and caveats: Persistent Graves' patients possessed reduced TCR diversity relative to recently diagnosed ones.

V lost 4 bases to trimming and J lost 4 bases; unmatched junction nucleotides: 5. The germline V gene has CDR1 MDHEN and CDR2 SYDVKM. The CDR3 spans 15 residues. In building TCR beta libraries, iRepertoire HTBI primers were used together with Arm-PCR of CDR3 regions. MiXCR, run by TCRdb on the multiplex PCR reads, gives a single entry per CDR3 protein. The top ten clones hold 7.1% of a sample with over 450,000 distinct CDR3 sequences, 20% to 25% of them seen once. Noted time point: persistent/refractory GD, antithyroid drugs over 5 years with positive TRAb. With RNA extracted from PBMCs as input, the TCR library was made. In its sample, this clonotype was seen many times. Its target is unknown.

This chain links TRBV28 with TRBJ1-5, with 9 bases that match TRBD1. The TCR comes from a female donor with Graves disease. Specimen: peripheral blood mononuclear cells (PBMCs), collected when the disease was refractory, from a patient treated with antithyroid drugs. Here the CDR3 DNA reads TGTGCCAGCAGTTGGGAGACAGGGGGAAATCAGCCCCAGCATTTT. Amino acids: CASSWETGGNQPQHF.